The rows below give T cell receptor beta chains drawn from one sample of a study of technical replicates of blood from several donors. The table came from immunoSEQ multiplex PCR; TCRdb's copy has only in-frame clones and leaves some out. Of approximately 15,000 clones in the sample, around four fifths were seen once. The sequencing sample was made of PBMCs. Every receptor here comes from a human donor in good health. The CDR3 runs from the conserved cysteine through the conserved F or W.

CDR3aa: CASGEWVAQYF
v_gene: TRBV27
j_gene: TRBJ2-3

CDR3aa: CASTVLTGSTGGYTF
v_gene: TRBV5-5
j_gene: TRBJ1-2

CDR3aa: CASRTGGAGYNEQFF
v_gene: TRBV6-1
j_gene: TRBJ2-1

CDR3aa: CASSLARHRGQETQYF
v_gene: TRBV7-8
j_gene: TRBJ2-5

CDR3aa: CASSAGTSGSTQYF
v_gene: TRBV10-1
j_gene: TRBJ2-3

CDR3aa: CASKAGSYGYTF
v_gene: TRBV28
j_gene: TRBJ1-2

CDR3aa: CASSFHRASYGYTF
v_gene: TRBV28
j_gene: TRBJ1-2

CDR3aa: CASSDAGTANTEAFF
v_gene: TRBV6-1
j_gene: TRBJ1-1

CDR3aa: CASSLTGNTEAFF
v_gene: TRBV5-1
j_gene: TRBJ1-1

CDR3aa: CASSLGLAGGGTQYF
v_gene: TRBV5-1
j_gene: TRBJ2-3

CDR3aa: CASSGQGLYSSYNEQFF
v_gene: TRBV2
j_gene: TRBJ2-1

CDR3aa: CASSQGQSNYGYTF
v_gene: TRBV7-9
j_gene: TRBJ1-2

CDR3aa: CASSVGYSSYNEQFF
v_gene: TRBV2
j_gene: TRBJ2-1

CDR3aa: CASSLAGPGMNTEAFF
v_gene: TRBV7-8
j_gene: TRBJ1-1

CDR3aa: CASSPGEYTDTQYF
v_gene: TRBV19
j_gene: TRBJ2-3

CDR3aa: CASSESRQGLREQYF
v_gene: TRBV6-1
j_gene: TRBJ2-7

CDR3aa: CASSLVSGSVNF
v_gene: TRBV7-8
j_gene: TRBJ2-5

CDR3aa: CASSPSIQETQYF
v_gene: TRBV18
j_gene: TRBJ2-5

CDR3aa: CATGGQGGINNQPQHF
v_gene: TRBV10-3
j_gene: TRBJ1-5

CDR3aa: CASSRGQQETQYF
v_gene: TRBV6-6
j_gene: TRBJ2-5

CDR3aa: CATRTGDQPQHF
v_gene: TRBV10-3
j_gene: TRBJ1-5

CDR3aa: CAGVQYLTGTASNQPQHF
v_gene: TRBV21-1
j_gene: TRBJ1-5